This T cell receptor (beta chain) was recorded in a study of spatial heterogeneity in lung cancer. Notes on the study in general: How many expanded intratumoral alpha and beta TCRs were present tracked the tumor mutation count, which was a count of nonsynonymous mutations.

Germline assignment: CDR1 MNHEY and CDR2 SMNVEV (reference sequence). V trimming: 5 bases; J trimming: 1 base; junction bases outside the gene matches: 10. This CDR3 has 16 amino acids. Time point described: sample taken at primary tumor resection. Donors were around 70 untreated early-stage non-small cell lung cancer patients. In each case, whole RNA from tumor, nontumor lung or frozen PBMC was sequenced unsorted. This clonotype is hyperexpanded (1% or more) by share. Its antigen is not known. Via MiXCR, TCRdb re-called the 5' RACE reads, giving one row per CDR3 protein. The sample yields over 950 distinct CDR3 sequences, roughly 26% seen once.

The sequencing used lung tumor tissue, collected at surgery. The source of this sequence is a male donor with early-stage non-small cell lung cancer. V usage is TRBV27 and J usage is TRBJ2-5; 7 bases map to TRBD2. The CDR3 here is CASSPTWDYLQETQYF. CDR3 sequence (DNA): TGTGCCAGCAGTCCCACCTGGGACTACCTCCAAGAGACCCAGTACTTC.